One sample yielded the 16 T cell receptor beta chains listed below, sequenced in a study of T cell responses to AZD1222 COVID-19 vaccine (dated by TCRdb to the early 2020s). The time point label of this sample denotes: baseline before first vaccination. The library was made by the immunoSEQ multiplex PCR assay. TCRdb re-hosts the immuneACCESS table, in-frame sequences only. Its copies lack some clones; in the studies checked, an unresolved V gene accounts for under half of them, and the cause for the rest is not known. The sample records around 200,000 clones, over 85% of which are singletons. The leading ten clones occupy about 3.9% of the sample. This sample comprised peripheral blood, obtained on day 0 of AZD1222 vaccination. Receptors originate from an adult in good health.

This chain connects TRBV3-1 (or the pseudogene TRBV3-2) to TRBJ1-5; D gene unclear. The V and J ends lost 3 bases and 2 bases respectively, with 14 bases between them. The CDR3 contains 16 residues. Germline loops: CDR1 LGHDT, CDR2 YNNKEL (reference sequence). This CDR3 is CASSQADGTGNQPQHF. The CDR3 nucleotides read TGTGCCAGCAGCCAGGCCGATGGTACGGGCAATCAGCCCCAGCATTTT.

The chain employs TRBV11-3 and TRBJ1-5, with D possibly TRBD1 on 5 matching bases. CDR3 size: 14 residues. Trimming removed 3 bases from V and 7 bases from J, with 13 bases in between. CDR1 SGHNT and CDR2 YENEEA come from the germline V gene. CDR3 protein: CASSFGATTQPQHF. The CDR3 DNA is TGTGCCAGCAGCTTCGGGGCCACCACCCAGCCCCAGCATTTT.

The J gene is TRBJ1-2, the V gene TRBV12-5; D unresolved. The germline CDR1 and CDR2 sequences are LGHNT and FRNRAP. This CDR3 has 15 amino acids. V lost 1 base and J 4 bases, leaving 13 bases between the germline ends. The CDR3 loop reads CASGLGARVGYGYTF. CDR3 DNA sequence: TGTGCTAGTGGTTTGGGGGCCCGGGTGGGCTATGGCTACACCTTC. Together with reference TRBV12-5 and TRBJ1-2, the CDR3 gives the full variable domain: DARVTQTPRHKVTEMGQEVTMRCQPILGHNTVFWYRQTMMQGLELLAYFRNRAPLDDSGMPKDRFSAEMPDATLATLKIQPSEPRDSAVYFCASGLGARVGYGYTFGSGTRLTVV.

This clone has only one observation. V is TRBV25-1 and J is TRBJ1-4, with unresolved D. V lost 5 bases and J 7 bases, leaving 8 bases between the germline ends. This CDR3 has 12 residues. Germline-derived CDR1 and CDR2 are MGHDK and SYGVNS. The CDR3, as DNA: TGTGCCAGCAGTTATGGAAGTGAAAAACTGTTTTTT. Translation gives CASSYGSEKLFF.

The gene calls are TRBV12-5 and TRBJ1-5; D not resolved. The CDR3 is 15 residues long. The V gene lost 2 bases and the J gene lost 1 base, with 9 bases spanning the gap. CDR1 is LGHNT, CDR2 FRNRAP, per germline. The CDR3 coding sequence is TGTGCTAGTGGTTTGCTACCAGGAAGCAATCAGCCCCAGCATTTT. Amino acids: CASGLLPGSNQPQHF.

The count of this clone is one. V usage is TRBV5-5 and J usage is TRBJ2-1, with D uncertain. Trimming pared 2 bases from V and 6 bases from J, leaving 9 bases between. The germline gives CDR1 SGHKS, CDR2 YYEKEE (reference sequence). This CDR3 spans 13 amino acids. DNA of the CDR3: TGTGCCAGCAGCTTCATGTACATCAATGAGCAGTTCTTC. Residues: CASSFMYINEQFF.

This chain links TRBV6-5 with TRBJ1-6, with D possibly matching TRBD1 (5 bases). Trimming stripped 2 bases from V and 4 bases from J, with 9 bases between. CDR1 and CDR2 from the germline V gene are MNHEY and SVGAGI. The CDR3 loop spans 15 amino acids. CDR3 sequence (DNA): TGTGCCAGCAGTTACGGGGCACTATATAATTCACCCCTCCACTTT. Its protein product is CASSYGALYNSPLHF.

V is TRBV29-1 and J is TRBJ1-4; 8 bases are shared with TRBD1. From germline, CDR1 is SQVTM and CDR2 ANQGSEA. Trimming cost V 6 bases and J 8 bases; bases outside gene matches: 5. The CDR3 loop spans 12 amino acids. CDR3 sequence: CSVDRGGEKLFF. The DNA of the CDR3 is TGCAGCGTAGACAGGGGAGGGGAAAAACTGTTTTTT.

This clone was detected once. The CDR3 sequence: CASSLSWGNTEAFF. CDR3 bases: TGTGCCAGCAGCTTGAGCTGGGGTAACACTGAAGCTTTCTTT. J is TRBJ1-1 and V is TRBV5-6, with D unclear. Trimming took off 1 base at V and 2 bases at J, with 9 bases between the two ends. Germline V lookup: CDR1 SGHDT, CDR2 YYEEEE. CDR3 length: 14 amino acids.

V and J are TRBV3-1 (or the pseudogene TRBV3-2) and TRBJ2-1; D gene unclear. Germline lookup yields CDR1 LGHDT and CDR2 YNNKEL (reference sequence). V was shortened by 0 bases and J by 7 bases, with 10 bases between the two germline ends. The CDR3 extends over 14 amino acids. This CDR3 reads CASSQDYRQNEQFF. The CDR3 nucleotides read TGTGCCAGCAGCCAAGATTACCGGCAGAATGAGCAGTTCTTC.

The chain uses TRBV11-2 and TRBJ2-2; D is perhaps TRBD2 (6 bases). Trimming left V 5 bases short and J 1 base short, with 14 bases between. Germline V CDR1 and CDR2: SGHAT, FQNNGV. This CDR3 has 16 residues. This chain's CDR3 is CASSPIGGQNTGELFF. DNA of the CDR3: TGTGCCAGCAGCCCTATAGGAGGGCAGAACACCGGGGAGCTGTTTTTT.

CDR3 protein: CASRHIWGGSGSGANVLTF. The CDR3 nucleotides read TGTGCCAGTAGGCATATATGGGGGGGTTCGGGCTCTGGGGCCAACGTCCTGACTTTC. The chain couples TRBV19 to TRBJ2-6; the match to TRBD2 covers 7 bases. Germline lookup yields CDR1 LNHDA and CDR2 SQIVND (reference sequence). Trimming at V came to 6 bases and at J to 0 bases, leaving 14 bases not matched to a gene. The CDR3 extends over 19 amino acids.

The rearrangement joins TRBV5-1 to TRBJ2-2, with 9 bases identical to TRBD2. The CDR3 spans 16 residues. CDR1 and CDR2 from the germline V gene are SGHRS and YFSETQ. Trimming at V came to 3 bases and at J to 3 bases, leaving 6 bases not matched to a gene. CDR3 DNA sequence: TGCGCCAGCAGCTATGGGACTAGCAGTGACACCGGGGAGCTGTTTTTT. This gives the protein CASSYGTSSDTGELFF.

The V call is TRBV3-1 (or the pseudogene TRBV3-2), the J call TRBJ1-2, with 9 bases aligning to TRBD1. The CDR3 extends over 14 amino acids. V lost 2 bases and J lost 7; bases outside the gene matches: 5. Per the germline V gene, CDR1 is LGHDT and CDR2 is YNNKEL (reference sequence). The CDR3 region has the DNA TGTGCCAGCAGCCAAAAGGGACAGGGAGTTGGCTACACCTTC. Translating it yields CASSQKGQGVGYTF.

V is TRBV12-3 or TRBV12-4 and J is TRBJ1-5; D remains ambiguous. The germline V and J ends were trimmed by 6 bases and 1 base, with 4 bases remaining between them. The CDR3 spans 12 residues. The DNA for the CDR3 is TGTGCCAGCAGGTTCAGCAATCAGCCCCAGCATTTT. Residues: CASRFSNQPQHF.

V gene TRBV28 combines with J gene TRBJ1-5, with a possible D match to TRBD1 (6 bases). The CDR3 has 12 residues. Deletions cut 6 bases from V and 6 bases from J, with 9 bases between. From germline, CDR1 is MDHEN and CDR2 SYDVKM. CDR3: CASSRQVQPQHF. CDR3 bases: TGTGCCAGCAGCCGACAGGTTCAGCCCCAGCATTTT.